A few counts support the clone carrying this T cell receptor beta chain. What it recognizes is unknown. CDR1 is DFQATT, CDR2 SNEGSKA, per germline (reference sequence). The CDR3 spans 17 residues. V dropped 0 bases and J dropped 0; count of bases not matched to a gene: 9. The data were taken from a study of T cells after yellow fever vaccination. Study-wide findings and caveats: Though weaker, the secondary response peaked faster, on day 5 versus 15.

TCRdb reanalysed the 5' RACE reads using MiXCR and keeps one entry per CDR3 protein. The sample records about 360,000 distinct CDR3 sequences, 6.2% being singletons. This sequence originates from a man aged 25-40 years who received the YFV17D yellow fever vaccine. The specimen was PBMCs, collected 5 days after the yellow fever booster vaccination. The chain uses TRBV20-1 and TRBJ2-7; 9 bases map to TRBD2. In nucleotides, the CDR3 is TGCAGTGCTAGAGATGAACTAGCGGGTAGGAGCTCCTACGAGCAGTACTTC. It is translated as CSARDELAGRSSYEQYF.